These T cell receptor beta chains were read from a single sample in a study of blood T cell repertoires in COVID-19. TCRdb keeps only in-frame clones here, not all; method: immunoSEQ multiplex PCR. The sample yields some 400,000 clones, 70% to 85% seen once. Material for sequencing was peripheral blood. These receptors all stem from a human donor with acute or convalescent COVID-19. The donor label of this sample is uncertain. Each CDR3 is given with its conserved first and last residue. Each record gives: V gene, clone size, D gene, J gene, CDR3 protein, CDR3 DNA. A D gene is named only where the DNA matches it firmly. A row's size may be missing; if present it is once, few, many or a size class.

v_gene: TRBV4-1
abundance: .
d_gene: TRBD1
j_gene: TRBJ1-2
CDR3aa: CASSQGQDVSRDGYTF
CDR3nt: TGCGCCAGCAGCCAGGGACAGGACGTTAGCAGGGATGGCTACACCTTC

v_gene: TRBV27
abundance: .
d_gene: .
j_gene: TRBJ1-5
CDR3aa: CASSLRGNSNQPQHF
CDR3nt: TGTGCCAGCAGTTTAAGGGGGAATAGCAATCAGCCCCAGCATTTT

v_gene: TRBV28
abundance: .
d_gene: TRBD1
j_gene: TRBJ1-1
CDR3aa: CASSYQKTGLAEAFF
CDR3nt: TGTGCCAGCAGTTATCAAAAGACAGGGTTGGCTGAAGCTTTCTTT

v_gene: TRBV7-8
abundance: .
d_gene: TRBD1
j_gene: TRBJ1-1
CDR3aa: CASSYRGVWTEAFF
CDR3nt: TGTGCCAGCAGCTACAGGGGCGTTTGGACTGAAGCTTTCTTT

v_gene: TRBV4-2
abundance: .
d_gene: .
j_gene: TRBJ1-1
CDR3aa: CASSQERWTEAFF
CDR3nt: TGTGCCAGCAGCCAAGAACGGTGGACTGAAGCTTTCTTT

v_gene: TRBV6-5
abundance: .
d_gene: .
j_gene: TRBJ1-1
CDR3aa: CASSYVSRGTEAFF
CDR3nt: TGTGCCAGCAGTTACGTCTCCAGGGGCACTGAAGCTTTCTTT

v_gene: TRBV7-9
abundance: once
d_gene: .
j_gene: TRBJ2-1
CDR3aa: CASSPRAGISYNEQFF
CDR3nt: TGTGCCAGCAGCCCTAGGGCAGGGATCTCCTACAATGAGCAGTTCTTC

v_gene: TRBV21-1
abundance: .
d_gene: .
j_gene: TRBJ1-1
CDR3aa: CASSKESGVWRTEAFF
CDR3nt: TGTGCCAGCAGCAAAGAATCTGGGGTATGGAGGACTGAAGCTTTCTTT

v_gene: TRBV28
abundance: .
d_gene: TRBD2
j_gene: TRBJ2-3
CDR3aa: CASSLGSGGAEEWSSTDTQYF
CDR3nt: TGTGCCAGCAGTTTAGGTAGCGGGGGGGCCGAGGAATGGTCGAGCACAGATACGCAGTATTTT

v_gene: TRBV19
abundance: .
d_gene: .
j_gene: TRBJ1-1
CDR3aa: CASIRPNPGPSGTEAFF
CDR3nt: TGTGCCAGTATAAGACCGAACCCGGGCCCATCGGGGACTGAAGCTTTCTTT

v_gene: TRBV27
abundance: .
d_gene: TRBD1
j_gene: TRBJ2-1
CDR3aa: CASRPHRGNEQFF
CDR3nt: TGTGCCAGCAGACCCCACAGGGGGAATGAGCAGTTCTTC

v_gene: TRBV7-9
abundance: .
d_gene: .
j_gene: TRBJ1-2
CDR3aa: CASSLRGDGYTF
CDR3nt: TGTGCCAGCAGCTTGCGGGGGGATGGCTACACCTTC

v_gene: TRBV6-4
abundance: .
d_gene: TRBD1
j_gene: TRBJ1-2
CDR3aa: CASSEDWTGAYGYTF
CDR3nt: TGTGCCAGCAGTGAAGATTGGACAGGGGCCTATGGCTACACCTTC

v_gene: TRBV18
abundance: once
d_gene: .
j_gene: TRBJ2-3
CDR3aa: CASSLWDSTDTQYF
CDR3nt: TGTGCCAGCTCACTTTGGGACTCCACAGATACGCAGTATTTT

v_gene: TRBV7-8
abundance: .
d_gene: .
j_gene: TRBJ1-5
CDR3aa: CASSTMIQGSRNQPQHF
CDR3nt: TGTGCCAGCAGTACAATGATACAGGGCTCGCGCAATCAGCCCCAGCATTTT

v_gene: TRBV19
abundance: .
d_gene: .
j_gene: TRBJ2-1
CDR3aa: CASSIGTGDYNEQFF
CDR3nt: TGTGCCAGTAGTATCGGCACAGGAGATTACAATGAGCAGTTCTTC

v_gene: TRBV7-8
abundance: .
d_gene: TRBD2
j_gene: TRBJ2-1
CDR3aa: CASSIQTSGSYNEQFF
CDR3nt: TGTGCCAGCAGCATACAGACTAGCGGCTCCTACAATGAGCAGTTCTTC

v_gene: TRBV20-1
abundance: .
d_gene: .
j_gene: TRBJ2-2
CDR3aa: CSAGTPGELFF
CDR3nt: TGCAGTGCGGGGACTCCCGGGGAGCTGTTTTTT